This T cell receptor (beta chain) was recovered during a study of regulatory T cells in long-lasting Graves disease. The time point was: newly diagnosed GD, antithyroid drugs for less than 3 months. The TCR library was made from RNA extracted from PBMCs. This clonotype was seen many times. Its antigen is unknown. Study findings and constraints: Persistent disease preferred TRBV28, TRBJ1-2 and TRBJ2-5; new disease, TRBV20-1 and TRBJ2-1.

Losses at the gene ends were 0 bases for V and 7 bases for J; bases not matched to a gene: 6. Germline CDR1 and CDR2: SGHRS and YFSETQ. This CDR3 region has 15 residues. Building of the TCR beta libraries involved iRepertoire HTBI primers and Arm-PCR of CDR3 regions. TCRdb analysed the multiplex PCR reads with MiXCR anew, one entry per CDR3 protein. This sample has hundreds of thousands of distinct CDR3 sequences, with about 16% found just once. The same data also contributed to another study, on T cells in Graves' hyperthyroidism and ophthalmopathy. As reported in that work: When the TCR CDR3 underwent first-round RT-PCR, the HTBI primer set was used. Appearing also in blood were most of the thyroid clonotypes expanded above 0.001.

Sample: peripheral blood mononuclear cells (PBMCs), taken at new diagnosis, from a patient treated with antithyroid drugs. The gene calls are TRBV5-1 and TRBJ2-1; 8 bases align to TRBD2. The TCR originated in a woman aged 35 to 59 with Graves disease. The DNA of the CDR3 is TGCGCCAGCAGCTTGGATAGCGGGGTAATTAATGAGCAGTTCTTC. Encoded protein: CASSLDSGVINEQFF.